These 7 T cell receptor beta chains were all obtained from the same sample, sequenced in a study of cytomegalovirus exposure and HLA in healthy donors. 60 Vbeta and 13 Jbeta primers were used in PCR. Here immunoSEQ multiplex PCR was the method, and the copy in TCRdb shows in-frame clones only, minus some. The sample has roughly 140,000 clones; around 80% are singletons. What was sequenced was PBMCs. The receptors originated from a man aged 35-49 years in good health and CMV-seronegative.

V is TRBV2 and J is TRBJ2-3; TRBD2 is a possible D gene (6 bases). V was cut by 6 bases and J by 5 bases, with 6 bases left in between. The germline CDR1 and CDR2 sequences are SNHLY and FYNNEI. This CDR3 comprises 11 residues. The CDR3: CASRGGDTQYF. Written as DNA, the CDR3 is TGTGCCAGCAGGGGAGGAGATACGCAGTATTTT.

The chain carries TRBV4-1 and TRBJ1-1; D ambiguous. The CDR3 length is 13 residues. Germline CDR1 MGHRA, CDR2 YSYEKL. V was shortened by 0 bases and J by 4 bases, with 6 bases between the two germline ends. The CDR3 protein is CASSQDSGTEAFF. The CDR3 region has the DNA TGCGCCAGCAGCCAAGATTCCGGCACTGAAGCTTTCTTT.

This clone was seen just once. The chain couples TRBV11-2 to TRBJ1-1; D not resolved. V lost 4 bases, J lost 1 base, and 13 bases lay in between. Germline CDR1 is SGHAT and CDR2 is FQNNGV. CDR3 size: 15 residues. Here the CDR3 reads CASSSSQAGNTEAFF. The CDR3 bases are TGTGCCAGCAGCTCCTCTCAAGCAGGGAACACTGAAGCTTTCTTT.

J is TRBJ2-5 and V is TRBV6-6; D possibly corresponds to TRBD2 (6 bases). The CDR3 consists of 16 residues. The germline CDR1 and CDR2 sequences are MNHNY and SVGAGI (reference sequence). Trimming pared 8 bases from V and 5 bases from J, leaving 24 bases between. The CDR3 region is CASGTNRMGGRETQYF. CDR3 nucleotides: TGTGCCAGCGGGACCAATCGGATGGGGGGTCGTGAGACCCAGTACTTC.

V usage is TRBV7-2 and J usage is TRBJ2-1; TRBD1 aligns across 10 bases. The V and J ends lost 0 bases and 7 bases, in that order; junction bases with no gene match: 6. In germline, CDR1 is SGHTA, CDR2 FQGNSA. The CDR3 has 16 residues. CDR3 amino acids: CASSLAGTGVKNEQFF. The CDR3 DNA follows: TGTGCCAGCAGCTTAGCAGGGACAGGGGTGAAGAATGAGCAGTTCTTC.

The chain employs TRBV15 and TRBJ2-7, with D possibly matching TRBD1 (6 bases). Trimming took 0 bases from V and 2 from J, leaving 14 bases between them. The CDR3 is made up of 16 amino acids. CDR1 and CDR2 (germline): LNHNV, YYDKDF (reference sequence). This chain's CDR3 is CATSRDKQGLTYEQYF. DNA for the CDR3: TGTGCCACCAGCAGAGATAAACAGGGCCTGACCTACGAGCAGTACTTC.

The V call is TRBV10-1, the J call TRBJ2-2; 10 positions agree with TRBD1. Losses at the gene ends were 6 bases for V and 6 bases for J; bases not matched to a gene: 7. CDR3 size: 15 residues. Per the germline V gene, CDR1 is WNHNN and CDR2 is SYGVQD (reference sequence). The CDR3 is CASSKGQGYAGELFF. As DNA, the CDR3 is TGCGCCAGCAGCAAGGGACAGGGGTACGCCGGGGAGCTGTTTTTT.